Given below is one T cell receptor (beta chain) in context. The antigen remains unidentified. Primers included in the PCR were 60 Vbeta and 13 Jbeta primers. Profiled with immunoSEQ multiplex PCR; TCRdb holds only in-frame clones, not every one. This sample's table has about 160,000 clones. J gave up 6 bases and V 0 bases, and 16 bases lay outside the gene matches. This CDR3 comprises 18 residues. The germline V gene has CDR1 LNHNV and CDR2 YYDKDF (reference sequence). These data originate in a study of cytomegalovirus exposure and HLA in healthy donors. The study's findings and limits: Fewer N-insertions than the roughly 670-donor mean were reportedly shown by an Asian-associated ancestry cluster in a later analysis. The study designated fewer than 200 TCR beta chains cytomegalovirus-associated.

The chain carries TRBV15 and TRBJ2-7; 8 bases match TRBD2. This TCR came from a man aged 30 to 39 in good health and CMV-seronegative. Input material: PBMCs. In DNA, the CDR3 is TGTGCCACCAGCAGAGATGTGGCTAGCGGGTCTATGGCTCTCGAGCAGTACTTC. Translated: CATSRDVASGSMALEQYF.